These 21 T cell receptor beta chains were all obtained from the same sample, sequenced in a study of low-dose radiotherapy and immunotherapy resistance in tumors. Time point indicated: after trial treatment. This sample's treatment: LDRT plus nivolumab, ipilimumab, low-dose cyclophosphamide and aspirin (RACIN trial). TRAV- and TRBV-specific primers, spanning alpha and beta chains, primed first-strand cDNA. Both a constant-region primer and a V-primer adapter served to amplify TCRs across roughly 20 PCR cycles. A single record per CDR3 protein comes from TCRdb applying MiXCR to the reads. The sample has approximately 80,000 distinct CDR3 sequences, around a sixth seen once. The sample in question was PBMCs, obtained after low-dose radiotherapy plus immunotherapy. These receptors all come from a male donor with prostate cancer.

This clonotype was found many times. The chain joins TRBV11-2 to TRBJ2-2; D might be TRBD2 (6 bases). The CDR3 length is 15 residues. In germline, CDR1 is SGHAT, CDR2 FQNNGV. V lost 1 base, J lost 1 base, and 7 bases lay in between. CDR3 sequence reads: CASSLGTMNTGELFF. CDR3 in DNA: TGTGCCAGCAGCTTAGGGACTATGAACACCGGGGAGCTGTTTTTT.

This clonotype was picked up many times. The V call is TRBV28, the J call TRBJ2-5, with D perhaps matching TRBD1 or TRBD2 (5 bases each). Germline V lookup: CDR1 MDHEN, CDR2 SYDVKM. This CDR3 has 15 amino acids. V was trimmed by 6 bases and J by 2 bases, leaving 16 bases between them. The CDR3 sequence is CASSRDHRQQETQYF. The CDR3 region has the DNA TGTGCCAGCAGCCGGGATCATAGACAGCAAGAGACCCAGTACTTC. Using reference TRBV28 and TRBJ2-5 for the parts outside the CDR3, the full variable domain is DVKVTQSSRYLVKRTGEKVFLECVQDMDHENMFWYRQDPGLGLRLIYFSYDVKMKEKGDIPEGYSVSREKKERFSLILESASTNQTSMYLCASSRDHRQQETQYFGPGTRLLVL.

This clonotype was picked up many times. The chain uses TRBV5-8 and TRBJ2-3; TRBD1 agrees at 8 bases. The CDR3 sequence is 14 residues long. Germline CDR1 SGHTS, CDR2 YDEGEE. Trimming at V came to 1 base and at J to 4 bases, leaving 2 bases not matched to a gene. Here the CDR3 DNA reads TGTGCCAGCAGCTTGCACAGGGGGGCAGATACGCAGTATTTT. Its protein is CASSLHRGADTQYF.

About this clonotype itself: A far larger clone is off by one base, so a read error is likely. The chain recombines TRBV28 with TRBJ2-7; D is perhaps TRBD1 (6 bases). The CDR3 consists of 13 residues. V lost 5 bases and J 7 bases, leaving 15 bases between the germline ends. The germline V gene has CDR1 MDHEN and CDR2 SYDVKM. The CDR3 coding sequence is TGTGCCAGCAGTGACCCTGGGGGCAATGAGCAGTACTTC. This codes for CASSDPGGNEQYF.

By share, this clonotype counts as medium-sized. CDR3 sequence reads: CASSPRDSRASYEQYF. The CDR3 bases are TGTGCCAGCAGCCCCCGGGACAGTCGAGCGTCCTACGAGCAGTACTTC. V gene TRBV7-9 combines with J gene TRBJ2-7, with 7 nucleotides matching TRBD1. V lost 5 bases, J lost 1 base, and 11 bases stayed unmatched. CDR3 length: 16 amino acids. Per the germline V gene, CDR1 is SEHNR and CDR2 is FQNEAQ (reference sequence).

This clonotype was counted at least ten times. This chain connects TRBV4-1 to TRBJ2-3, with D unclear. Germline V CDR1 and CDR2: MGHRA, YSYEKL. Trimming shortened V by 4 bases and J by 2 bases, and 4 bases separated the two germline ends. This CDR3 has 12 amino acids. CDR3 coding DNA: TGCGCCAGCAGCCGTGACACAGATACGCAGTATTTT. Its translation: CASSRDTDTQYF.

This clonotype appeared many times. This chain links TRBV18 with TRBJ2-7, with 9 bases identical to TRBD1. This CDR3 comprises 14 residues. Germline trimming cut 3 bases from V and 3 bases from J; bases unmatched to any gene: 3. Germline V gene data show CDR1 as KGHSH and CDR2 as LQKENI. CDR3: CASSPSTGGYEQYF. In DNA, the CDR3 is TGTGCCAGCTCACCCTCGACAGGGGGCTACGAGCAGTACTTC. The full variable domain, in which reference TRBV18 and TRBJ2-7 provide the parts outside the CDR3, is NAGVMQNPRHLVRRRGQEARLRCSPMKGHSHVYWYRQLPEEGLKFMVYLQKENIIDESGMPKERFSAEFPKEGPSILRIQQVVRGDSAAYFCASSPSTGGYEQYFGPGTRLTVT.

Ten or more counts support this clonotype. The rearrangement uses TRBV20-1 and TRBJ2-5, with D unclear. The V end was cut by 0 bases, the J end by 1 base, with 9 bases between. Per germline, CDR1 DFQATT and CDR2 SNEGSKA (reference sequence). The CDR3 is made up of 14 amino acids. The chain's CDR3 is CSARDPAPQETQYF. The CDR3 DNA reads as TGCAGTGCTAGAGATCCGGCACCCCAAGAGACCCAGTACTTC.

The chain combines TRBV28 with TRBJ1-2; D is undetermined. V shed 6 bases and J shed 4 bases, with 9 bases lying between them. The CDR3 contains 12 residues. From germline, CDR1 is MDHEN and CDR2 SYDVKM. The CDR3 DNA sequence: TGTGCCAGCAGCCCTGACACCTATGGCTACACCTTC. Translating gives CASSPDTYGYTF.

This clonotype was seen only once. A far larger clone differs by one base, so this is likely a read error. The rearrangement links TRBV4-3 to TRBJ2-1, with D perhaps TRBD2 (6 bases). CDR1 is LGHNA, CDR2 YSLEER, per germline. The CDR3 spans 13 residues. Trimming removed 3 bases from V and 10 bases from J, with 13 bases in between. The chain's CDR3 is CASSQNSGYEQFF. DNA for the CDR3: TGCGCCAGCAGCCAGAATAGCGGCTACGAGCAGTTCTTC.

This clonotype was detected ten times or more. V usage is TRBV2 and J usage is TRBJ1-1; D remains ambiguous. CDR3 length: 13 residues. Trimming took 8 bases from V and 5 from J, leaving 15 bases between them. Germline-derived CDR1 and CDR2 are SNHLY and FYNNEI. DNA for the CDR3: TGTGCCAGCGCGATGGCTGAACGGACTGAAGCTTTCTTT. It translates to CASAMAERTEAFF.

Notes on this clonotype: A far more abundant clone sits one base away, making this likely a read error. V usage is TRBV2 and J usage is TRBJ2-1, with D possibly being TRBD1 (5 bases). Trimming removed 6 bases from V and 10 bases from J, with 25 bases in between. The germline V gene encodes CDR1 SNHLY and CDR2 FYNNEI. The CDR3 extends over 16 amino acids. In DNA, the CDR3 is TGTGCCAGCAGCCCCCCTCAGGGTACGCCCACCTACGAGCAGTTCTTC. This encodes CASSPPQGTPTYEQFF.

This clonotype was seen ten or more times. The rearrangement joins TRBV5-5 to TRBJ2-7; TRBD2 agrees at 7 bases. This CDR3 has 15 residues. The ends lost 1 base at V and 2 bases at J; junction bases unmatched: 6. The germline gives CDR1 SGHKS, CDR2 YYEKEE (reference sequence). CDR3 region: CASSLRLAEPYEQYF. In DNA form, the CDR3 reads TGTGCCAGCAGCTTGCGGCTAGCGGAACCCTACGAGCAGTACTTC.

The V and J genes are TRBV7-2 and TRBJ1-5; a possible D gene is TRBD1 (5 bases). The CDR3 sequence is 16 residues long. Germline loops: CDR1 SGHTA, CDR2 FQGNSA. V lost 3 bases to trimming and J lost 2 bases, with 14 bases between them. The CDR3 sequence: CASSFQGAVGNQPQHF. The CDR3 DNA is TGTGCCAGCAGCTTCCAAGGGGCCGTCGGCAATCAGCCCCAGCATTTT.

Ten or more counts support this clonotype. The CDR3 region is CASSIWLAATGELFF. CDR3 nucleotides: TGTGCCAGTAGTATATGGCTAGCGGCGACCGGGGAGCTGTTTTTT. The V gene is TRBV19, the J gene TRBJ2-2; TRBD2 agrees at 7 bases. The CDR3 consists of 15 residues. V lost 2 bases, J lost 5 bases, and 5 bases stayed unmatched. Per the germline V gene, CDR1 is LNHDA and CDR2 is SQIVND (reference sequence).

This clonotype showed up many times. The chain is built from TRBV2 and TRBJ2-2, with D perhaps TRBD2 (5 bases). V lost 11 bases and J 1 base, leaving 11 bases between the germline ends. The CDR3 totals 13 residues. From germline, CDR1 is SNHLY and CDR2 FYNNEI. DNA for the CDR3: TGTGCCCTGCCAGCGGTGAACACCGGGGAGCTGTTTTTT. Residues: CALPAVNTGELFF.

This clonotype has at least ten counts. This chain uses TRBV27 with TRBJ2-7; 7 positions match TRBD1. V shed 6 bases, J shed 3 bases, and the junction held 2 bases outside the gene matches. The germline CDR1 and CDR2 sequences are MNHEY and SMNVEV (reference sequence). The CDR3 is 12 residues long. The chain's CDR3 is CASSQGDYEQYF. The CDR3 DNA follows: TGTGCCAGCAGCCAGGGGGACTACGAGCAGTACTTC.

In its sample, this clonotype was seen once. One end of the junction fails to match germline, which may point to a read error. The chain employs TRBV12-3 or TRBV12-4 and TRBJ2-3; 9 bases map to TRBD2. The CDR3 consists of 16 residues. The CDR3, as DNA: TGTGCCAGCAGCCACAATCCCGGGACTAGCACAAATACGCAGTATTTT. This sequence encodes CASSHNPGTSTNTQYF.

This clonotype was observed a single time. It is unclear where the CDR3 begins or ends on the DNA, so no DNA is shown, and the CDR3 is as TCRdb lists it. This chain joins TRBV5-6 and TRBJ2-2; the D call in the table, TRBD1, was not verified against the DNA. The CDR3 extends over 14 residues, inclusive of both ends. CDR1 is SGHDT and CDR2 is YYEEEE in the germline V gene. The CDR3 is CASSLSTGELFFFF.

This clonotype was found a few times. This chain connects TRBV25-1 to TRBJ2-7; D possibly corresponds to TRBD1 (6 bases). The V gene's germline CDR1 is MGHDK and CDR2 SYGVNS. V was clipped by 4 bases and J by 7 bases, with 11 bases between them. The CDR3 length is 12 residues. DNA of the CDR3: TGTGCCAGCAGTGGGACAGTTTTTGAGCAGTACTTC. Protein product: CASSGTVFEQYF.

This clonotype came up many times. The V call is TRBV28, the J call TRBJ2-1; D call uncertain. The length of the CDR3 is 12 residues. CDR1 MDHEN and CDR2 SYDVKM come from the germline V gene. V lost 2 bases and J 7 bases, leaving 6 bases between the germline ends. The DNA for the CDR3 is TGTGCCAGCAGTTTACAACAGAATGAGCAGTTCTTC. Its translation: CASSLQQNEQFF.